The sequence of this T cell receptor (beta chain) was determined in a study of blood T cell repertoires in COVID-19. Study summary: In each case, the material was cDNA or gDNA derived from T cells, B-cell-depleted T cells, or PBMCs.

Trimming shortened V by 3 bases and J by 0 bases, and 14 bases separated the two germline ends. Germline CDR1 DFQATT, CDR2 SNEGSKA (reference sequence). The CDR3 has 16 amino acids. Participants had their cohort set by participant-reported clinical history. Before being deemed recovered, Cohort 3 donors had two negative PCRs, clearance, or symptom resolution. In the original workflow: Scientists estimated how many nucleated cells there were by amplifying reference gene primers. The method was immunoSEQ multiplex PCR; TCRdb's version includes in-frame clones alone and lacks a portion of them. Clone size and V and J calls were adopted from that table, with D and trimming inferred from the DNA. The sample carries 450,000 to 600,000 clones, approximately 86% recorded once.

The specimen was PBMCs or T cells enriched from blood (not recorded which). This TCR was sampled from a woman under 30 who had recovered from COVID-19. The chain is built from TRBV20-1 and TRBJ1-4; a possible D gene is TRBD1 (5 bases). As DNA, the CDR3 is TGCAGTGCTAGTTCAGGGTTGGGAACAACTAATGAAAAACTGTTTTTT. Translation: CSASSGLGTTNEKLFF.